The 24 T cell receptor beta chains given below trace back to one sample, sequenced in a study of shared clonotypes between healthy human individuals. Assay used: immunoSEQ multiplex PCR; TCRdb lists only in-frame clones, some missing. Counted here are roughly 100,000 clones, about 70% occurring once; the ten biggest clones make up 24%. Sequenced sample: memory CD8+ T cells sorted from blood. Subset denoted: CD45RO+ cells pooled with CCR7-negative TemRA cells. The receptor source for this set is a woman aged 25 to 45 in good health.

There are many counts of this clone. V gene TRBV4-2 combines with J gene TRBJ2-1, with D possibly being TRBD1 or TRBD2 (5 bases each). This CDR3 has 16 amino acids. Deletions cut 0 bases from V and 2 bases from J, with 11 bases between. CDR1 LGHNA and CDR2 YNFKEQ come from the germline V gene. The CDR3, as DNA: TGTGCCAGCAGCCAAGATCGGACGGGGCCCTACAATGAGCAGTTCTTC. This gives the protein CASSQDRTGPYNEQFF.

The rearrangement links TRBV9 to TRBJ2-6, with D hard to call. Germline CDR1 reads SGDLS; CDR2 reads YYNGEE. Trimming stripped 0 bases from V and 0 bases from J, with 4 bases between. This CDR3 is 15 amino acids long. The chain's CDR3 is CASSVGLSGANVLTF. The CDR3 DNA is TGTGCCAGCAGCGTAGGCCTCTCTGGGGCCAACGTCCTGACTTTC.

The rearrangement joins TRBV7-8 to TRBJ2-1, with D possibly being TRBD2 (6 bases). Trimming left V 2 bases short and J 5 bases short, with 16 bases between. The length of the CDR3 is 16 residues. Germline CDR1 and CDR2: SGHVS and FQNEAQ. The CDR3 region has the DNA TGTGCCAGCAGCTTACGGTCGTTGGGGGGAGACAATGAGCAGTTCTTC. This gives the protein CASSLRSLGGDNEQFF.

The chain is built from TRBV5-1 and TRBJ2-4; 11 nucleotides line up with TRBD2. Germline CDR1 and CDR2: SGHRS and YFSETQ. This CDR3 has 16 amino acids. V was clipped by 1 base and J by 9 bases; unmatched bases: 9. CDR3 amino acids: CASSLKLAGDDGIQYF. CDR3 bases: TGCGCCAGCAGCTTGAAACTAGCGGGAGATGATGGCATTCAGTACTTC.

V usage is TRBV15 and J usage is TRBJ1-5, with D perhaps TRBD1 (5 bases). The germline V gene encodes CDR1 LNHNV and CDR2 YYDKDF (reference sequence). The CDR3 sequence is 14 residues long. Trimming took off 3 bases at V and 6 bases at J, with 12 bases between the two ends. The CDR3 DNA reads TGTGCCACCAGCAGTGGAGGGCAGGGTCAGCCCCAGCATTTT. It is translated as CATSSGGQGQPQHF.

This clone was detected many times. The chain has TRBV4-1 and TRBJ1-5; 7 nucleotides line up with TRBD1. The germline V gene has CDR1 MGHRA and CDR2 YSYEKL. V was pared by 1 base and J by 4 bases, with 13 bases of the junction left unmatched. This CDR3 region has 18 residues. CDR3 sequence reads: CASSQVRLGTETNQPQHF. Written as DNA, the CDR3 is TGCGCCAGCAGCCAAGTCCGACTCGGGACAGAAACAAATCAGCCCCAGCATTTT.

This clone was counted a few times. The chain couples TRBV28 to TRBJ1-1; 9 positions agree with TRBD1. Looked up from germline, CDR1 is MDHEN and CDR2 is SYDVKM. Germline trimming cut 4 bases from V and 4 bases from J; bases unmatched to any gene: 10. CDR3 size: 16 residues. This chain's CDR3 is CASSSPGQGRGTEAFF. The CDR3, as DNA: TGTGCCAGCAGTTCACCGGGACAGGGCCGGGGCACTGAAGCTTTCTTT.

This clone was recorded once. The chain links TRBV2 to TRBJ2-1, with 9 bases matching TRBD2. Trimming cost V 4 bases and J 5 bases; bases outside gene matches: 3. The CDR3 spans 14 residues. The germline V gene encodes CDR1 SNHLY and CDR2 FYNNEI. CDR3 DNA: TGTGCCAGCAGTGGGAGACTAGCGGACAATGAGCAGTTCTTC. The encoded protein is CASSGRLADNEQFF.

The DNA for the CDR3 is TGTGCCAGCAGCTTATCCTCCGGGGCGGACTACGAGCAGTACTTC. Translating gives CASSLSSGADYEQYF. This sequence joins TRBV11-2 and TRBJ2-7, with D possibly called TRBD1 or TRBD2 (5 bases each). Trimming removed 2 bases at V and 3 bases at J, with 14 bases between. CDR1 and CDR2 from the germline V gene are SGHAT and FQNNGV. This CDR3 has 15 amino acids. The full variable domain, its missing parts supplied by reference TRBV11-2 and TRBJ2-7, is EAGVAQSPRYKIIEKRQSVAFWCNPISGHATLYWYQQILGQGPKLLIQFQNNGVVDDSQLPKDRFSAERLKGVDSTLKIQPAKLEDSAVYLCASSLSSGADYEQYFGPGTRLTVT.

V gene TRBV28 combines with J gene TRBJ1-1; 12 positions match TRBD1. V lost 5 bases and J lost 3; bases outside the gene matches: 10. The CDR3 spans 17 residues. Per the germline V gene, CDR1 is MDHEN and CDR2 is SYDVKM. CDR3 in amino acids: CASSPEGQGAMDTEAFF. The DNA of the CDR3 is TGTGCCAGCAGTCCGGAGGGACAGGGGGCAATGGACACTGAAGCTTTCTTT.

In its sample, this clone was seen a few times. V is TRBV7-9 and J is TRBJ1-4; 9 bases fit TRBD1. This CDR3 has 15 amino acids. V shed 6 bases, J shed 8 bases, and the junction held 10 bases outside the gene matches. Germline V gene lookup returns CDR1 SEHNR and CDR2 FQNEAQ (reference sequence). The CDR3 sequence: CASSSMTGGYEKLFF. CDR3 sequence (DNA): TGTGCCAGCAGTTCGATGACAGGGGGTTACGAAAAACTGTTTTTT.

The V call is TRBV5-1, the J call TRBJ2-7; D may be TRBD1 (5 bases). The CDR3 loop spans 18 amino acids. V shed 1 base and J shed 2 bases, with 22 bases lying between them. Germline-derived CDR1 and CDR2 are SGHRS and YFSETQ. CDR3: CASSLFRQGMRTPYEQYF. The DNA of the CDR3 is TGCGCCAGCAGCTTGTTCCGGCAGGGCATGAGGACCCCCTACGAGCAGTACTTC.

This clone turned up a few times. The V call is TRBV28, the J call TRBJ2-7; TRBD1 agrees at 8 bases. CDR3 length equals 13 residues. Germline-derived CDR1 and CDR2 are MDHEN and SYDVKM. Unmatched junction bases numbered 4, after V lost 6 bases and J lost 3 bases. CDR3: CASRSGTGYEQYF. Here the CDR3 DNA reads TGTGCCAGCAGGTCCGGGACAGGCTACGAGCAGTACTTC.

J is TRBJ1-2 and V is TRBV28; possible D gene TRBD1, 5 bases. Trimming stripped 5 bases from V and 5 bases from J, with 18 bases between. CDR3 size: 15 residues. The germline CDR1 and CDR2 sequences are MDHEN and SYDVKM. The CDR3 region is CASSPIGQGGYGYTF. The CDR3 region has the DNA TGTGCCAGCAGTCCTATTGGGCAGGGTGGGTATGGCTACACCTTC.

J is TRBJ2-3 and V is TRBV19, with TRBD1 identical over 8 bases. V was pared by 6 bases and J by 4 bases, with 3 bases of the junction left unmatched. Germline CDR1 and CDR2: LNHDA and SQIVND (reference sequence). This CDR3 is 13 amino acids long. Here the CDR3 DNA reads TGTGCCAGTAGCAGGGACAGGTCAGATACGCAGTATTTT. This sequence encodes CASSRDRSDTQYF. The full variable domain, with the rest looked up from reference TRBV19 and TRBJ2-3, is DGGITQSPKYLFRKEGQNVTLSCEQNLNHDAMYWYRQDPGQGLRLIYYSQIVNDFQKGDIAEGYSVSREKKESFPLTVTSAQKNPTAFYLCASSRDRSDTQYFGPGTRLTVL.

There are many counts of this clone. Other DNA sequences in the sample encode the same CDR3. The chain combines TRBV9 with TRBJ1-1; D gene uncertain. Germline V lookup: CDR1 SGDLS, CDR2 YYNGEE. The CDR3 length is 13 residues. The ends were cut back, 2 bases at V and 5 bases at J, with 10 bases in the middle. The CDR3 DNA sequence: TGTGCCAGCAGCGTCGCGTGGGGTACTGAAGCTTTCTTT. It specifies CASSVAWGTEAFF.

This clone was observed a single time. The CDR3 DNA reads TGTGCCAGCAGGGAACAGGTCGGTATCGGGGAGCTGTTTTTT. As protein: CASREQVGIGELFF. The J gene is TRBJ2-2, the V gene TRBV9, with D perhaps TRBD1 (5 bases). Germline CDR1 SGDLS, CDR2 YYNGEE. The CDR3 spans 14 residues. Trimming stripped 5 bases from V and 7 bases from J, with 15 bases between. The variable domain in full, with the rest retrieved from reference TRBV9 and TRBJ2-2, is DSGVTQTPKHLITATGQRVTLRCSPRSGDLSVYWYQQSLDQGLQFLIQYYNGEERAKGNILERFSAQQFPDLHSELNLSSLELGDSALYFCASREQVGIGELFFGEGSRLTVL.

This clone has just a few counts. This chain joins TRBV5-6 and TRBJ2-1, with unresolved D. V dropped 6 bases and J dropped 7 bases, with 8 bases sitting between them. CDR3 length: 11 amino acids. CDR1 and CDR2 from the germline V gene are SGHDT and YYEEEE. CDR3 DNA: TGTGCCAGCACCAATGGGAATGAGCAGTTCTTC. Its translation: CASTNGNEQFF. Full variable domain (remainder filled in from reference TRBV5-6 and TRBJ2-1): DAGVTQSPTHLIKTRGQQVTLRCSPKSGHDTVSWYQQALGQGPQFIFQYYEEEERQRGNFPDRFSGHQFPNYSSELNVNALLLGDSALYLCASTNGNEQFFGPGTRLTVL.

The J gene is TRBJ2-7, the V gene TRBV27; 8 positions match TRBD1. The CDR3 sequence is 16 residues long. With 5 bases clipped from V and 5 bases from J, the junction kept 14 bases outside the gene matches. Germline V gene lookup returns CDR1 MNHEY and CDR2 SMNVEV (reference sequence). CDR3 in DNA: TGTGCCAGCAGTGCATCAGGCAGGGGGCTGGTCGACGAGCAGTACTTC. Translated: CASSASGRGLVDEQYF.

The chain recombines TRBV7-9 with TRBJ2-7; possibly TRBD2 for D (6 bases). The CDR3 spans 13 residues. The V and J ends lost 7 bases and 6 bases respectively, with 16 bases between them. Germline loops: CDR1 SEHNR, CDR2 FQNEAQ (reference sequence). The CDR3 DNA reads TGTGCCAGCAAAAAAGGCGGGGAGCTCGAGCAGTACTTC. Residues: CASKKGGELEQYF.

The rearrangement uses TRBV28 and TRBJ1-4; 7 bases are a match to TRBD1. The CDR3 is made up of 16 amino acids. The germline V gene encodes CDR1 MDHEN and CDR2 SYDVKM. The CDR3 here is CAPREEGGAGNEKLFF. The CDR3 DNA sequence: TGTGCTCCAAGAGAAGAAGGGGGCGCAGGGAATGAAAAACTGTTTTTT.

V is TRBV18 and J is TRBJ2-7; unclear D gene. The CDR3 has 13 amino acids. Deletions cut 0 bases from V and 3 bases from J, with 6 bases between. Germline V gene lookup returns CDR1 KGHSH and CDR2 LQKENI. DNA of the CDR3: TGTGCCAGCTCACCACCGGCTAGCTACGAGCAGTACTTC. Translated, it gives CASSPPASYEQYF. The full variable domain, with the rest looked up from reference TRBV18 and TRBJ2-7, is NAGVMQNPRHLVRRRGQEARLRCSPMKGHSHVYWYRQLPEEGLKFMVYLQKENIIDESGMPKERFSAEFPKEGPSILRIQQVVRGDSAAYFCASSPPASYEQYFGPGTRLTVT.

The gene calls are TRBV4-1 and TRBJ2-3; TRBD2 matches at 10 bases. CDR3 length: 16 amino acids. Looked up from germline, CDR1 is MGHRA and CDR2 is YSYEKL. V shed 3 bases, J shed 2 bases, and the junction held 5 bases outside the gene matches. The CDR3: CASSHWTSGYTDTQYF. The CDR3 coding sequence is TGCGCCAGCAGCCATTGGACTAGCGGTTACACAGATACGCAGTATTTT.

This chain joins TRBV7-9 and TRBJ2-7; 7 bases match TRBD1. This CDR3 spans 14 amino acids. CDR1 is SEHNR, CDR2 FQNEAQ, per germline (reference sequence). J lost 5 bases, V lost 5 bases, and 9 bases had no gene match. This CDR3 reads CASSQLTGIHEQYF. The CDR3 DNA reads TGTGCCAGCAGCCAACTGACAGGGATCCACGAGCAGTACTTC.